This T cell receptor beta chain derives from a study of T cell repertoires in cytomegalovirus infection (dated by TCRdb to the late 2010s). With respect to the entire study: Recently identified HLA-C-restricted CMV epitopes, whose presentation resists viral immunomodulation, were targeted by peptide stimulations together with well-studied HLA-B-restricted epitopes. Donor HLA type was relevant to the analysis, as public TCR beta signatures indicated carriage of CMV infection together with the matching HLA type. Overall study results and their limits: Cumulative frequency of public TCR beta family members discriminated carriers of CMV infection plus the relevant HLA type in this cohort and an independent roughly 350-donor cohort. The ex vivo response was dominated by HLA-C-restricted CMV-specific TCR beta clonotypes, which also provided the single most frequent clonotype in two of eight donors.

The treatment or condition label corresponds to: in vitro stimulation with specific CMV peptide epitopes to enrich CMV-specific T cells. Inclusive of the bounding cysteine and phenylalanine, the CDR3 is 15 residues long. Of all the DNA, just the CDR3 is kept, 45 bases in frame from base 1. Trimming takes 5 bases from V and 0 bases from J, and the germline ends sit 14 bases apart. CDR1 and CDR2, looked up from the germline V gene, are SGHVS and FNYEAQ. This clonotype occurred many times. This clone's antigen is unknown. No much larger clonotype is one base removed from it; base qualities were not supplied. The sample was run on an Illumina HiSeq 1500. The public sequencing data were trimmed at Q25 with fastp and processed into clonotypes with MiXCR by TCRdb, which kept only in-frame beta chains. Each CDR3 protein appears once, grouped with its most common genes and DNA. For this sample there are 700,000 to 950,000 distinct CDR3 sequences; approximately 30% appear just once. The ten top clones hold over 10% of the sample.

The clonotype comes from a human donor in good health (CMV status not recorded). Some clones in this sample may be carry-over from other donors' samples. The sample consisted of cultured CD8+ T cells from PBMCs, taken from culture after CMV antigen stimulation. The receptor chain draws on TRBV7-6 and TRBJ2-7; the D gene lacks a confident call. The DNA sequence follows: TGTGCCAGCAGCGTGAGTAAATGGGGCTCCTACGAGCAGTACTTC. The translation is CASSVSKWGSYEQYF.